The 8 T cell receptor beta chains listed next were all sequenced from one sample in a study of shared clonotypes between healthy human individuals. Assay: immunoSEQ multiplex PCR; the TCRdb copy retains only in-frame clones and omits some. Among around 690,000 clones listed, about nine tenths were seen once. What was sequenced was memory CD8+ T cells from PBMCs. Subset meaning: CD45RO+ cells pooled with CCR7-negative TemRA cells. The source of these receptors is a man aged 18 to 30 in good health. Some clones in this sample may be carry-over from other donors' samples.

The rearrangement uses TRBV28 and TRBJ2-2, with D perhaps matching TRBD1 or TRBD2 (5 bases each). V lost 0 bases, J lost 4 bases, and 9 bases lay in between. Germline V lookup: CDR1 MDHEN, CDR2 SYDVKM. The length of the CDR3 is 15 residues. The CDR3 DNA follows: TGTGCCAGCAGTTTATGGAGAGGGGTCACCGGGGAGCTGTTTTTT. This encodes CASSLWRGVTGELFF.

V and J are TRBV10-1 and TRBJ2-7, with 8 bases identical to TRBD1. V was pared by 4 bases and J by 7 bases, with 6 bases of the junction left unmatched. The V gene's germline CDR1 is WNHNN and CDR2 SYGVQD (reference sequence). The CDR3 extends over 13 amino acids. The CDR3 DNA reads TGCGCCAGCAGTGCGCAGGGGGCTCGGGAGCAGTACTTC. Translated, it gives CASSAQGAREQYF.

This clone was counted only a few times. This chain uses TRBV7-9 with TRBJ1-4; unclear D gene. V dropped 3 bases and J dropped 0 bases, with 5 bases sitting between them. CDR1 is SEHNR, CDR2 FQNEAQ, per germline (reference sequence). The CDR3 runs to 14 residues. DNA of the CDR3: TGTGCCAGCAGCTTGCTGGCAACTAATGAAAAACTGTTTTTT. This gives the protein CASSLLATNEKLFF.

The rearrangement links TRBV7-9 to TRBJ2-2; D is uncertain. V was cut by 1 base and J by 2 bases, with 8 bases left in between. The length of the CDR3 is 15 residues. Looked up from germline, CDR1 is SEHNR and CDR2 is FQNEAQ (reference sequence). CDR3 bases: TGTGCCAGCAGCTTAGGCCAGCATAACACCGGGGAGCTGTTTTTT. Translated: CASSLGQHNTGELFF.

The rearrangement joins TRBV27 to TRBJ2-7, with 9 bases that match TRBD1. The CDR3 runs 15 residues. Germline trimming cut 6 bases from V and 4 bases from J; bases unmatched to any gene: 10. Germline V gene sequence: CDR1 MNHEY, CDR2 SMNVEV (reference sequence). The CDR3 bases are TGTGCCAGCAGGACACAGGGGGCTTATCCTTACGAGCAGTACTTC. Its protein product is CASRTQGAYPYEQYF.

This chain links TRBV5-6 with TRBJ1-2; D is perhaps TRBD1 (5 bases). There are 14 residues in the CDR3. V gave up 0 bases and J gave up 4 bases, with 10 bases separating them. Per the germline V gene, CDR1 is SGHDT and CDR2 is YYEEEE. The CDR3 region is CASSLEGAGYGYTF. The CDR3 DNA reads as TGTGCCAGCAGCTTGGAAGGGGCCGGCTATGGCTACACCTTC.

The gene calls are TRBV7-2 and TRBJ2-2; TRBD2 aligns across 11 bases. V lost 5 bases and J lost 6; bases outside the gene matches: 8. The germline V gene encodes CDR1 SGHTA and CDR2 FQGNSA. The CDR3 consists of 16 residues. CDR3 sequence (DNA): TGTGCCAGCAGCCCGAAACTAGCGGGAGTACCCGGGGAGCTGTTTTTT. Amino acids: CASSPKLAGVPGELFF.

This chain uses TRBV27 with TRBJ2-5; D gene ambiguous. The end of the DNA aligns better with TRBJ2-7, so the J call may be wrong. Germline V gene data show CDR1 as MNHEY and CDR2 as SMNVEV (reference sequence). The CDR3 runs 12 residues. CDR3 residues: CASSPPMGEQYF. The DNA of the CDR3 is TGTGCCAGCAGTCCCCCTATGGGCGAGCAGTACTTC.